Described below is a single TCR beta chain sequence and its context. These data originate in a study of shared clonotypes between healthy human individuals. The deep-level immunoSEQ assay was used. Sequencing of unsorted PBMC DNA was carried out using ten immunoSEQ deep assay plates. Libraries were prepared by immunoSEQ multiplex PCR; TCRdb keeps only in-frame clonotypes and omits some of them. The data hold around 500,000 clones, with 79% observed a single time. The sequence came from a woman between 40 and 50 years old in good health. Some clones in this sample may be carry-over from other donors' samples. Sequencing was done on a sample of PBMCs.

In DNA form, the CDR3 reads TGTGCCAGCACCTCCGGGACAAGGCCCTACGAGCAGTACTTC. It translates to CASTSGTRPYEQYF. The chain joins TRBV9 to TRBJ2-7, with D maybe TRBD1 (6 bases). The V gene's germline CDR1 is SGDLS and CDR2 YYNGEE. CDR3 length: 14 amino acids. V was pared by 6 bases and J by 2 bases, with 15 bases between.